These 29 T cell receptor beta chains share one sample of origin, sequenced in a study of T-cell reconstitution after alpha-beta-depleted transplantation in children. Library preparation (for TCRbeta) was performed with unique molecular identifiers. TCRdb itself ran the PCR reads through MiXCR, one entry per CDR3 protein. The repertoire includes around 250,000 distinct CDR3 sequences, more than 9% of them detected once, and around a tenth sits in the top ten. The sequenced sample was PBMCs from the stem cell graft donor, obtained from the stem cell graft. The receptor set was obtained from a human donor who donated a stem cell graft to a child with SCID.

The sample holds a few counts of this clonotype. The chain carries TRBV6-2 or TRBV6-3 and TRBJ1-4; D is undetermined. Trimming cost V 6 bases and J 5 bases, with 10 bases left between them. The CDR3 has 13 amino acids. Germline CDR1 and CDR2: MNHEY and SVGEGT. CDR3 sequence: CASSNGRNEKLFF. The CDR3 DNA is TGTGCCAGCAGCAACGGGCGGAATGAAAAACTGTTTTTT.

This clonotype occurred a few times. This chain connects TRBV12-3 or TRBV12-4 to TRBJ2-6; 12 bases line up with TRBD1. The V gene end was trimmed by 5 bases and the J gene end by 6 bases; junction bases not matched to a gene: 2. The CDR3 sequence is 15 residues long. The CDR3 DNA is TGTGCCAGCAGTATGGGACAGGGGGCGGCCAACGTCCTGACTTTC. It specifies CASSMGQGAANVLTF.

The V and J genes are TRBV18 and TRBJ2-4, with a tentative D call TRBD2 (6 bases). Trimming shortened V by 5 bases and J by 3 bases, and 11 bases separated the two germline ends. In germline, CDR1 is KGHSH, CDR2 LQKENI. This CDR3 has 14 amino acids. The CDR3 reads CASSKGEVKNIQYF. For the CDR3, the DNA is TGTGCCAGCTCAAAAGGGGAGGTCAAAAACATTCAGTACTTC.

V and J are TRBV3-1 and TRBJ2-1; 9 nucleotides align to TRBD2. This CDR3 comprises 17 residues. Trimming took 11 bases from V and 10 from J; bases not matched to a gene: 24. In germline, CDR1 is LGHDT, CDR2 YNNKEL (reference sequence). The CDR3 is CASCQDSWRGGGEEQFF. The CDR3 nucleotides read TGTGCCTCCTGCCAAGATAGTTGGCGGGGGGGCGGCGAGGAGCAGTTCTTC.

In its sample, this clonotype was seen a few times. V usage is TRBV20-1 and J usage is TRBJ1-4; the D is unclear. The CDR3 spans 14 residues. Trimming took off 0 bases at V and 6 bases at J, with 11 bases between the two ends. Germline V lookup: CDR1 DFQATT, CDR2 SNEGSKA (reference sequence). The CDR3 nucleotides are TGCAGTGCTAGAGATAGAAAGGTTTATGAAAAACTGTTTTTT. Protein product: CSARDRKVYEKLFF.

This chain joins TRBV7-6 and TRBJ2-5; 10 bases agree with TRBD1. V was pared by 6 bases and J by 5 bases, with 12 bases of the junction left unmatched. This CDR3 has 16 amino acids. In germline, CDR1 is SGHVS, CDR2 FNYEAQ. CDR3 nucleotides: TGTGCCAGCAGACAGCCCCGGGACAGGGGAGGGGAGACCCAGTACTTC. Translating gives CASRQPRDRGGETQYF.

The V and J genes are TRBV12-3 or TRBV12-4 and TRBJ1-2, with unresolved D. This CDR3 has 12 residues. Trimming removed 5 bases from V and 4 bases from J, with 8 bases in between. The CDR3 here is CASSPSPYGYTF. The CDR3 DNA sequence: TGTGCCAGCAGTCCCTCGCCCTATGGCTACACCTTC.

This clonotype was detected a few times. The rearrangement joins TRBV15 to TRBJ2-7; D may match TRBD1 or TRBD2 (5 bases each). The CDR3 covers 17 residues. Germline V gene sequence: CDR1 LNHNV, CDR2 YYDKDF (reference sequence). V gave up 1 base and J gave up 0 bases, with 16 bases separating them. The CDR3 region is CATSRGFFDGASYEQYF. The CDR3 DNA reads as TGTGCCACCAGCAGAGGATTTTTCGACGGGGCCTCCTACGAGCAGTACTTC.

The chain has TRBV6-2 or TRBV6-3 and TRBJ1-1; D is undetermined. This CDR3 contains 14 residues. Germline values: CDR1 MNHEY, CDR2 SVGEGT. Between the trimmed V and J ends, which lost 5 bases and 5 bases, there was a span of 15 bases. Here the CDR3 DNA reads TGTGCCAGCAGTAAAAGCTGGGGAGGAACTGAAGCTTTCTTT. Translating gives CASSKSWGGTEAFF.

The chain carries TRBV12-3 or TRBV12-4 and TRBJ2-3; no clear D gene. The CDR3 contains 13 residues. The V end was cut by 7 bases, the J end by 0 bases, with 8 bases between. This CDR3 reads CASTARSTDTQYF. CDR3 in DNA: TGTGCCAGCACAGCCCGAAGCACAGATACGCAGTATTTT.

The gene calls are TRBV19 and TRBJ2-6; D is uncertain. V dropped 1 base and J dropped 0 bases, with 7 bases sitting between them. CDR3 length equals 16 residues. The germline V gene has CDR1 LNHDA and CDR2 SQIVND (reference sequence). CDR3 in amino acids: CASSIGSISGANVLTF. The CDR3 DNA reads TGTGCCAGTAGTATAGGTTCCATCTCTGGGGCCAACGTCCTGACTTTC.

The chain is built from TRBV7-9 and TRBJ1-4; D gene uncertain. From germline, CDR1 is SEHNR and CDR2 FQNEAQ (reference sequence). V was pared by 3 bases and J by 6 bases, with 8 bases between. The CDR3 spans 13 residues. The CDR3 is CASSFSGYEKLFF. In DNA, the CDR3 is TGTGCCAGCAGCTTTAGTGGGTATGAAAAACTGTTTTTT.

The chain uses TRBV27 and TRBJ2-1; tentatively, D is TRBD1 or TRBD2 (5 bases each). V was pared by 5 bases and J by 5 bases, with 22 bases between. This CDR3 region has 17 residues. Per the germline V gene, CDR1 is MNHEY and CDR2 is SMNVEV (reference sequence). This CDR3 reads CASSQTPSGIGDNEQFF. CDR3 DNA sequence: TGTGCCAGCAGTCAAACCCCGTCAGGGATCGGGGACAATGAGCAGTTCTTC.

This clonotype was recorded a few times. The chain links TRBV5-1 to TRBJ1-5; no reliable D call. The V gene's germline CDR1 is SGHRS and CDR2 YFSETQ. The V and J ends lost 0 bases and 4 bases respectively, with 11 bases between them. CDR3 length: 15 residues. CDR3 loop: CASSLDGRQNQPQHF. For the CDR3, the DNA is TGCGCCAGCAGCTTGGATGGACGGCAGAATCAGCCCCAGCATTTT. Complete variable domain (other parts from reference TRBV5-1 and TRBJ1-5): KAGVTQTPRYLIKTRGQQVTLSCSPISGHRSVSWYQQTPGQGLQFLFEYFSETQRNKGNFPGRFSGRQFSNSRSEMNVSTLELGDSALYLCASSLDGRQNQPQHFGDGTRLSIL.

There are a few counts of this clonotype. V gene TRBV12-3 or TRBV12-4 combines with J gene TRBJ2-1; D gene ambiguous. The V gene lost 5 bases and the J gene lost 2 bases, with 10 bases spanning the gap. The CDR3 contains 14 residues. The CDR3 DNA follows: TGTGCCAGCAGTGAAGTCGCGCCCTACAATGAGCAGTTCTTC. Translation gives CASSEVAPYNEQFF.

V and J are TRBV4-1 and TRBJ1-5; D remains ambiguous. The CDR3 length is 15 residues. CDR1 is MGHRA and CDR2 is YSYEKL in the germline V gene. Trimming took off 0 bases at V and 3 bases at J, with 9 bases between the two ends. The CDR3 loop is CASSQEGMTNQPQHF. DNA for the CDR3: TGCGCCAGCAGCCAAGAGGGCATGACCAATCAGCCCCAGCATTTT.

There are a few counts of this clonotype. The J gene is TRBJ1-2, the V gene TRBV2, with 8 bases that match TRBD1. CDR1 SNHLY and CDR2 FYNNEI come from the germline V gene. V lost 4 bases, J lost 1 base, and 2 bases stayed unmatched. The CDR3 has 14 residues. Here the CDR3 DNA reads TGTGCCAGCAGTGTGACAGGGGATAACTATGGCTACACCTTC. Translating it yields CASSVTGDNYGYTF.

This clonotype was seen just once. The chain employs TRBV2 and TRBJ2-7; 7 bases map to TRBD1. Germline CDR1 reads SNHLY; CDR2 reads FYNNEI. V lost 6 bases, J lost 5 bases, and 10 bases stayed unmatched. The CDR3 covers 14 residues. In nucleotides, the CDR3 is TGTGCCAGCAGCGACAGGGACGGGCAGGACGAGCAGTACTTC. It codes for CASSDRDGQDEQYF.

In DNA, the CDR3 is TGTGCCAGCAGCCCTCGGGGGGTCTCCTACAATGAGCAGTTCTTC. It codes for CASSPRGVSYNEQFF. The chain links TRBV7-8 to TRBJ2-1, with 7 bases fitting TRBD2. From germline, CDR1 is SGHVS and CDR2 FQNEAQ. V gave up 5 bases and J gave up 0 bases; unmatched junction bases: 4. This CDR3 contains 15 residues. Filled out from reference TRBV7-8 and TRBJ2-1, the complete variable domain reads GAGVSQSPRYKVAKRGQDVALRCDPISGHVSLFWYQQALGQGPEFLTYFQNEAQLDKSGLPSDRFFAERPEGSVSTLKIQRTQQEDSAVYLCASSPRGVSYNEQFFGPGTRLTVL.

The sample holds many counts of this clonotype. The CDR3 here is CATSRDQPGRGRLAEQYF. The CDR3 DNA follows: TGTGCCACCAGCAGAGATCAACCTGGGCGTGGTCGCTTAGCCGAGCAGTACTTC. The chain carries TRBV15 and TRBJ2-7, with D uncertain. Germline assignment: CDR1 LNHNV and CDR2 YYDKDF (reference sequence). V lost 0 bases and J lost 6, with 24 bases in between. The CDR3 runs to 18 residues.

The chain joins TRBV20-1 to TRBJ2-7; 13 bases agree with TRBD2. V shed 6 bases and J 2 bases; nucleotides not matched to a gene: 1. CDR3 size: 13 residues. CDR1 is DFQATT, CDR2 SNEGSKA, per germline (reference sequence). Here the CDR3 DNA reads TGCAGTGCCGGGACTAGCGGGGCCTACGAGCAGTACTTC. Translated: CSAGTSGAYEQYF.

This clonotype showed up just a few times. The rearrangement uses TRBV18 and TRBJ1-3; D is uncertain. This CDR3 region has 12 residues. Germline CDR1 and CDR2: KGHSH and LQKENI. V lost 5 bases and J 5 bases, leaving 7 bases between the germline ends. In DNA, the CDR3 is TGTGCCAGCTCAGAAGGGAGAAACACCATATATTTT. It yields the protein CASSEGRNTIYF.

The sample holds a few counts of this clonotype. The rearrangement joins TRBV11-2 to TRBJ2-1; possibly TRBD2 for D (5 bases). V lost 2 bases to trimming and J lost 7 bases, with 12 bases between them. CDR3 length: 14 amino acids. Germline V lookup: CDR1 SGHAT, CDR2 FQNNGV. The CDR3 spells CASSLSPGKNEQFF. CDR3 nucleotide sequence: TGTGCCAGCAGCTTAAGTCCGGGAAAAAATGAGCAGTTCTTC.

This clonotype was counted many times. The chain is built from TRBV3-1 and TRBJ1-2; D perhaps matches TRBD1 (6 bases). V was clipped by 6 bases and J by 6 bases, with 11 bases between them. The CDR3 covers 12 residues. Per germline, CDR1 LGHDT and CDR2 YNNKEL (reference sequence). CDR3 residues: CASRSGENGYTF. The DNA for the CDR3 is TGTGCCAGCAGATCAGGGGAGAATGGCTACACCTTC.

This clonotype has a handful of counts. V gene TRBV20-1 combines with J gene TRBJ2-5; D unclear. CDR3 length: 13 amino acids. Germline V CDR1 and CDR2: DFQATT, SNEGSKA (reference sequence). V lost 4 bases to trimming and J lost 7 bases, with 16 bases between them. The CDR3 sequence: CSATIDGPGTQYF. The CDR3 nucleotides read TGCAGTGCTACCATCGATGGACCGGGGACCCAGTACTTC.

The chain links TRBV25-1 to TRBJ2-2; D not certain. V was cut by 2 bases and J by 2 bases, with 6 bases left in between. The CDR3 is 14 residues long. Germline lookup yields CDR1 MGHDK and CDR2 SYGVNS. CDR3 coding DNA: TGTGCCAGCAGTGAACTTCTTAACACCGGGGAGCTGTTTTTT. It encodes CASSELLNTGELFF.

This chain links TRBV4-1 with TRBJ2-5, with D unclear. Germline loops: CDR1 MGHRA, CDR2 YSYEKL. The V end was cut by 2 bases, the J end by 4 bases, with 8 bases between. The CDR3 covers 13 residues. The CDR3 region is CASSQPSRETQYF. CDR3 sequence (DNA): TGCGCCAGCAGCCAACCCAGTAGAGAGACCCAGTACTTC.

This clonotype was detected only a few times. The J gene is TRBJ2-1, the V gene TRBV20-1, with D maybe TRBD2 (6 bases). Germline V gene sequence: CDR1 DFQATT, CDR2 SNEGSKA (reference sequence). This CDR3 comprises 14 residues. Trimming removed 6 bases at V and 5 bases at J, with 17 bases between. In DNA, the CDR3 is TGCAGTGCGATCGGGACTGGACACAACAATGAGCAGTTCTTC. Amino acid sequence: CSAIGTGHNNEQFF.

Worth noting for this clonotype: A read error may account for a junction end that differs from germline. This chain uses TRBV5-4 with TRBJ2-3; D remains ambiguous. This CDR3 region has 11 residues. Germline CDR1 SGHNT, CDR2 YYREEE (reference sequence). The CDR3 region is CASSLARKLTF. CDR3 bases: TGTGCCAGCAGCTTGGCCCGGAAACTCACATTT.